These 23 T cell receptor beta chains came from one sample sequenced in a study of blood T cell repertoires in COVID-19 (dated by TCRdb to 2018 to 2021). The library was obtained by the immunoSEQ multiplex PCR assay. Not all clones reach the TCRdb copy of this immuneACCESS table, which keeps in-frame sequences only. Checked studies attribute under half of the gap to unresolved V genes and leave the rest unexplained. The sample table records 45,000 to 65,000 clones; 81% of these occur just once. Clones ranked in the top ten supply over 20% of the sample. Sequenced: peripheral blood. Receptors originate from a woman older than 75 with COVID-19, enrolled during active disease.

This chain joins TRBV28 and TRBJ2-5, with 11 bases matching TRBD2. The CDR3 extends over 17 amino acids. CDR1 MDHEN and CDR2 SYDVKM come from the germline V gene. J gave up 4 bases and V 4 bases, and 11 bases lay outside the gene matches. DNA for the CDR3: TGTGCCAGCAGTTACCAACCGGGACTAGCGGAGTCAGAGACCCAGTACTTC. Its protein product is CASSYQPGLAESETQYF.

The genes are TRBV4-1 and TRBJ2-5, with TRBD2 identical over 9 bases. CDR3 length equals 19 residues. With V trimmed by 2 bases and J by 5 bases, 18 bases remained unmatched. The germline V gene encodes CDR1 MGHRA and CDR2 YSYEKL. The CDR3 nucleotides are TGCGCCAGCAGCCAAAAGGGAGTGGTCGTCGGCGGGAGGGGGGAGACCCAGTACTTC. It codes for CASSQKGVVVGGRGETQYF.

In its sample, this clone was seen a few times. The gene calls are TRBV18 and TRBJ2-7; 8 bases are shared with TRBD2. CDR3 length: 14 residues. Trimming removed 6 bases from V and 6 bases from J; junction bases left unmatched: 10. Germline CDR1 is KGHSH and CDR2 is LQKENI. This CDR3 is CASSIGTSLGEQYF. CDR3 sequence (DNA): TGTGCCAGCTCTATAGGGACTAGTTTGGGCGAGCAGTACTTC.

The V gene is TRBV6-6, the J gene TRBJ1-1; D may be TRBD1 (6 bases). CDR1 is MNHNY and CDR2 is SVGAGI in the germline V gene (reference sequence). The CDR3 runs to 13 residues. Trimming removed 5 bases at V and 6 bases at J, with 13 bases between. The CDR3 sequence: CASSTDRTPEAFF. CDR3 coding DNA: TGTGCCAGCAGTACTGACAGGACCCCTGAAGCTTTCTTT.

The J gene is TRBJ1-5, the V gene TRBV28; tentatively, D is TRBD1 (6 bases). V lost 10 bases, J lost 9 bases, and 13 bases lay in between. Germline CDR1 is MDHEN and CDR2 is SYDVKM. CDR3 size: 11 residues. CDR3: CATEIQGPQHF. The CDR3 coding sequence is TGTGCCACCGAAATACAGGGGCCCCAGCATTTT. The full variable domain, its missing parts supplied by reference TRBV28 and TRBJ1-5, is DVKVTQSSRYLVKRTGEKVFLECVQDMDHENMFWYRQDPGLGLRLIYFSYDVKMKEKGDIPEGYSVSREKKERFSLILESASTNQTSMYLCATEIQGPQHFGDGTRLSIL.

The chain has TRBV25-1 and TRBJ2-3; TRBD1 aligns across 11 bases. The CDR3 is 13 residues long. V lost 8 bases and J lost 5; bases outside the gene matches: 3. The germline V gene has CDR1 MGHDK and CDR2 SYGVNS. Here the CDR3 DNA reads TGTGCCAGCGGACAGGGGGCGGTAGATACGCAGTATTTT. Protein sequence: CASGQGAVDTQYF.

The chain carries TRBV12-3 or TRBV12-4 and TRBJ2-1; D uncertain. CDR3 length: 13 residues. V was trimmed by 3 bases and J by 5 bases, leaving 8 bases between them. The CDR3 is CASSLLADNEQFF. DNA for the CDR3: TGTGCCAGCAGTTTGCTTGCAGACAATGAGCAGTTCTTC.

The rearrangement links TRBV19 to TRBJ2-1; 11 bases match TRBD1. The germline CDR1 and CDR2 sequences are LNHDA and SQIVND (reference sequence). This CDR3 is 13 amino acids long. V gave up 8 bases and J gave up 10 bases; unmatched junction bases: 7. The CDR3 protein is CASRDRGDREQFF. The CDR3, as DNA: TGTGCCAGTCGGGACAGGGGGGATAGGGAGCAGTTCTTC.

The rearrangement joins TRBV5-6 to TRBJ1-1; TRBD1 aligns across 9 bases. Germline CDR1 SGHDT, CDR2 YYEEEE. This CDR3 region has 15 residues. With V trimmed by 4 bases and J by 5 bases, 9 bases remained unmatched. As DNA, the CDR3 is TGTGCCAGCAGCATAGGGACAGGGATGAGTACTGAAGCTTTCTTT. Residues: CASSIGTGMSTEAFF.

The chain recombines TRBV19 with TRBJ2-5; 9 bases line up with TRBD2. CDR3 length: 13 amino acids. Looked up from germline, CDR1 is LNHDA and CDR2 is SQIVND (reference sequence). The V segment lost 6 bases and the J segment 4 bases; nucleotides outside the gene matches: 3. CDR3 region: CASSRTSAETQYF. The CDR3 DNA follows: TGTGCCAGTAGCAGGACTAGCGCAGAGACCCAGTACTTC.

The rearrangement joins TRBV27 to TRBJ1-3; D is ambiguous. This CDR3 region has 15 residues. The V gene lost 5 bases and the J gene lost 0 bases, with 11 bases spanning the gap. CDR1 is MNHEY and CDR2 is SMNVEV in the germline V gene (reference sequence). CDR3: CASSPGSSSGNTIYF. CDR3 in DNA: TGTGCCAGCAGTCCCGGGTCCTCCTCTGGAAACACCATATATTTT.

The genes are TRBV10-1 and TRBJ2-7, with TRBD1 matching over 9 bases. The CDR3 has 18 residues. Germline V CDR1 and CDR2: WNHNN, SYGVQD (reference sequence). J lost 1 base, V lost 2 bases, and 12 bases had no gene match. CDR3 sequence: CASSEPHRGQSISYEQYF. CDR3 nucleotides: TGCGCCAGCAGTGAGCCACACAGGGGGCAAAGTATTTCCTACGAGCAGTACTTC.

The rearrangement links TRBV27 to TRBJ1-5; tentative D call: TRBD1 (6 bases). V lost 0 bases and J 7 bases, leaving 16 bases between the germline ends. This CDR3 is 16 amino acids long. Germline CDR1 MNHEY, CDR2 SMNVEV (reference sequence). The CDR3 sequence is CASSLSPRGWEQPQHF. For the CDR3, the DNA is TGTGCCAGCAGTTTATCTCCCAGGGGATGGGAACAGCCCCAGCATTTT.

J is TRBJ1-1 and V is TRBV6-5; D gene ambiguous. Deletions cut 0 bases from V and 1 base from J, with 6 bases between. This CDR3 is built from 14 residues. Germline CDR1 is MNHEY and CDR2 is SVGAGI. CDR3 nucleotides: TGTGCCAGCAGTTACTCGGCGGGGAACACTGAAGCTTTCTTT. Translated, it gives CASSYSAGNTEAFF.

This clone was counted a few times. V is TRBV6-5 and J is TRBJ1-5; TRBD1 matches at 7 bases. In germline, CDR1 is MNHEY, CDR2 SVGAGI. This CDR3 is built from 12 residues. J gave up 11 bases and V 6 bases, and 7 bases lay outside the gene matches. The CDR3 DNA reads as TGTGCCAGCAGCCCCGACAGGGCTGCCCAGCATTTT. Translating gives CASSPDRAAQHF.

The chain carries TRBV10-1 and TRBJ2-7; 8 nucleotides agree with TRBD1. The CDR3 consists of 15 residues. The J segment lost 4 bases and the V segment lost 3 bases, leaving 8 bases of the junction unmatched. CDR1 WNHNN and CDR2 SYGVQD come from the germline V gene (reference sequence). The CDR3 nucleotides are TGCGCCAGCAGTGACTCCGGGACAGGAGAGTACGAGCAGTACTTC. Translating gives CASSDSGTGEYEQYF.

V and J are TRBV27 and TRBJ2-2; 8 nucleotides agree with TRBD1. Germline CDR1 reads MNHEY; CDR2 reads SMNVEV (reference sequence). V shed 8 bases, J shed 2 bases, and the junction held 13 bases outside the gene matches. The CDR3 consists of 17 residues. CDR3 coding DNA: TGTGCCAGCTCCTTAAGGTCGGGGACAGGTAACACCGGGGAGCTGTTTTTT. This encodes CASSLRSGTGNTGELFF.

This chain links TRBV5-1 with TRBJ2-3, with D possibly matching TRBD2 (6 bases). The CDR3 runs 16 residues. Trimming took 0 bases from V and 0 from J, leaving 11 bases between them. Germline-derived CDR1 and CDR2 are SGHRS and YFSETQ. The CDR3 DNA reads TGCGCCAGCAGCTTGGAGGGCGGGAAAAGCACAGATACGCAGTATTTT. Translating gives CASSLEGGKSTDTQYF.

The chain joins TRBV9 to TRBJ2-7; 7 nucleotides align to TRBD2. The V gene end was trimmed by 0 bases and the J gene end by 3 bases; junction bases not matched to a gene: 6. This CDR3 has 15 residues. Germline V gives CDR1 SGDLS, CDR2 YYNGEE. The CDR3 DNA reads TGTGCCAGCAGCGTAGGGGCTAGCGGACTCTACGAGCAGTACTTC. Translated, it gives CASSVGASGLYEQYF.

This clone has a handful of counts. The V and J genes are TRBV28 and TRBJ1-6; a possible D gene is TRBD1 (6 bases). This CDR3 has 17 residues. V lost 4 bases, J lost 4 bases, and 17 bases lay in between. Germline V CDR1 and CDR2: MDHEN, SYDVKM. CDR3 sequence (DNA): TGTGCCAGCAGTTCATCCAGGACAGACTTTTATAATTCACCCCTCCACTTT. Translated: CASSSSRTDFYNSPLHF. Drawing the rest from reference TRBV28 and TRBJ1-6, the complete variable domain is DVKVTQSSRYLVKRTGEKVFLECVQDMDHENMFWYRQDPGLGLRLIYFSYDVKMKEKGDIPEGYSVSREKKERFSLILESASTNQTSMYLCASSSSRTDFYNSPLHFGNGTRLTVT.

This clone was detected only a few times. This chain links TRBV27 with TRBJ2-7, with TRBD1 matching 9 bases. The germline CDR1 and CDR2 sequences are MNHEY and SMNVEV (reference sequence). CDR3 size: 14 residues. Losses at the gene ends were 6 bases for V and 4 bases for J; bases not matched to a gene: 7. The CDR3 DNA follows: TGTGCCAGCAGAATACAGGGGGCGAGATACGAGCAGTACTTC. It codes for CASRIQGARYEQYF.

CDR3 nucleotides: TGTGCCAGCAAGACCGGGACAGGGAGAGGAACTGAAGCTTTCTTT. This encodes CASKTGTGRGTEAFF. This rearrangement joins TRBV27 to TRBJ1-1, with 9 bases fitting TRBD1. After removal of 7 bases from V and 5 bases from J, the junction contained 11 bases not matched to a gene. Germline V gene sequence: CDR1 MNHEY, CDR2 SMNVEV (reference sequence). This CDR3 region has 15 residues.

This chain links TRBV5-1 with TRBJ2-5, with no clear D. Trimming shortened V by 0 bases and J by 0 bases, and 6 bases separated the two germline ends. This CDR3 region has 14 residues. The germline V gene has CDR1 SGHRS and CDR2 YFSETQ. This CDR3 is CASSLGQNQETQYF. The CDR3 DNA reads as TGCGCCAGCAGCTTGGGACAAAACCAAGAGACCCAGTACTTC.